Listed below are T cell receptor beta chains from one sample, sequenced in a study of Ad26.COV2.S vaccination and SARS-CoV-2 variants. Using immunoSEQ multiplex PCR, the repertoire was profiled, and TCRdb retains in-frame clones only, with some absent. The table shows approximately 340,000 clones, with 90% to 95% occurring only once. The source material was peripheral blood, sampled after recovery from COVID-19. The origin of the receptors is a human donor who had recovered from COVID-19. The CDR3 runs from the conserved cysteine through the conserved F or W. Each record gives: J gene, D gene, clone size, V gene, CDR3 DNA, CDR3 protein. The D gene is left open where the match is weak. Only some rows state a clone size, as once, few, many or a class for expanded clones.

J: TRBJ1-1; D: NA; size: NA; V: TRBV10-2; DNA: TGCGCCAGCAGAAGCCTCGGGAACACTGAAGCTTTCTTT; CDR3: CASRSLGNTEAFF
J: TRBJ1-1; D: NA; size: NA; V: TRBV7-9; DNA: TGTGCCAGCAGCTTAAACAAAGGGGTTGAAGCTTTCTTT; CDR3: CASSLNKGVEAFF
J: TRBJ2-2; D: NA; size: NA; V: TRBV6-4; DNA: TGTGCCAGCAGTCCCGAAGGTTCCACCGGGGAGCTGTTTTTT; CDR3: CASSPEGSTGELFF
J: TRBJ1-5; D: NA; size: NA; V: TRBV18; DNA: TGTGCCAGCTCACCAGGGCAGGGCCCAAATCAGCCCCAGCATTTT; CDR3: CASSPGQGPNQPQHF
J: TRBJ1-5; D: NA; size: NA; V: TRBV7-9; DNA: TGTGCCAGCAGCTCGGGCAGGTGGGTCAATCAGCCCCAGCATTTT; CDR3: CASSSGRWVNQPQHF
J: TRBJ1-1; D: NA; size: NA; V: TRBV6-6; DNA: TGTGCCAGCAGTTACCAGGAAGGTAACACTGAAGCTTTCTTT; CDR3: CASSYQEGNTEAFF
J: TRBJ2-1; D: TRBD2; size: NA; V: TRBV7-2; DNA: TGTGCCAGCAGCTTAATAGCGGGGGGCCCCTACAATGAGCAGTTCTTC; CDR3: CASSLIAGGPYNEQFF
J: TRBJ1-1; D: NA; size: NA; V: TRBV7-9; DNA: TGTGCCAGCAGCCCGACAGTGAACACTGAAGCTTTCTTT; CDR3: CASSPTVNTEAFF
J: TRBJ1-1; D: TRBD1; size: NA; V: TRBV2; DNA: TGTGCCAGTCACAGGGGTAGCACTGAAGCTTTCTTT; CDR3: CASHRGSTEAFF
J: TRBJ2-5; D: NA; size: once; V: TRBV6-9; DNA: TGTGCCAGCAGCTCCGGGCTTCGGGGTCGACAGGTCCCTGAGACCCAGTACTTC; CDR3: CASSSGLRGRQVPETQYF
J: TRBJ2-7; D: NA; size: few; V: TRBV2; DNA: TGTGCCACCCGGGTCTGGGGCTTCTACGAGCAGTACTTC; CDR3: CATRVWGFYEQYF
J: TRBJ2-7; D: NA; size: once; V: TRBV5-5; DNA: TGTGCCAGCAGCTTGAAGGCCAGTCGGGGGCCCTACGAGCAGTACTTC; CDR3: CASSLKASRGPYEQYF
J: TRBJ2-3; D: NA; size: NA; V: TRBV29-1; DNA: TGCAGCGCCGGCGGGGTATTAGATACGCAGTATTTT; CDR3: CSAGGVLDTQYF